A single sample gave rise to the 23 T cell receptor beta chains below, sequenced in a study of cytomegalovirus exposure and HLA in healthy donors. PCR primers comprised 60 Vbeta and 13 Jbeta primers. Assay used: immunoSEQ multiplex PCR; TCRdb lists only in-frame clones, some missing. The sample lists 250,000 to 350,000 clones; 86% were seen once. Sequenced: PBMCs. Source of these receptors: a man aged 40-50 years in good health and CMV-seropositive.

The V and J genes are TRBV27 and TRBJ1-1, with D perhaps matching TRBD1 (6 bases). V was trimmed by 3 bases and J by 0 bases, leaving 11 bases between them. This CDR3 has 15 residues. The germline CDR1 and CDR2 sequences are MNHEY and SMNVEV (reference sequence). Here the CDR3 reads CASSLVQGMNTEAFF. The CDR3 DNA is TGTGCCAGCAGTTTGGTTCAGGGGATGAACACTGAAGCTTTCTTT.

The rearrangement links TRBV6-5 to TRBJ2-1; possible D gene TRBD1, 7 bases. Germline CDR1 and CDR2: MNHEY and SVGAGI. Trimming cost V 2 bases and J 3 bases, with 14 bases left between them. This CDR3 contains 16 residues. In DNA form, the CDR3 reads TGTGCCAGCAGTTACCAGGGGGGCATTGGCTACAATGAGCAGTTCTTC. This codes for CASSYQGGIGYNEQFF.

The V gene is TRBV7-9, the J gene TRBJ2-5; 10 bases align to TRBD1. Unmatched junction bases numbered 4, after V lost 1 base and J lost 5 bases. Germline-derived CDR1 and CDR2 are SEHNR and FQNEAQ (reference sequence). There are 15 residues in the CDR3. The DNA of the CDR3 is TGTGCCAGCAGCTTAGGCCGGGACAGGGGTGAGACCCAGTACTTC. Amino acids: CASSLGRDRGETQYF. Full variable domain (missing parts from reference TRBV7-9 and TRBJ2-5): DTGVSQNPRHKITKRGQNVTFRCDPISEHNRLYWYRQTLGQGPEFLTYFQNEAQLEKSRLLSDRFSAERPKGSFSTLEIQRTEQGDSAMYLCASSLGRDRGETQYFGPGTRLLVL.

The chain is built from TRBV29-1 and TRBJ1-2, with TRBD1 matching 10 bases. CDR3 length: 17 amino acids. The V segment lost 0 bases and the J segment 0 bases; nucleotides outside the gene matches: 7. The V gene's germline CDR1 is SQVTM and CDR2 ANQGSEA. CDR3 loop: CSVEEWDRGGANYGYTF. CDR3 coding DNA: TGCAGCGTTGAAGAATGGGACAGGGGAGGAGCTAACTATGGCTACACCTTC.

The genes are TRBV6-1 and TRBJ1-2; D possibly corresponds to TRBD1 (5 bases). This CDR3 contains 13 residues. Trimming removed 1 base at V and 8 bases at J, with 11 bases between. Germline values: CDR1 MNHNS, CDR2 SASEGT. The CDR3 DNA sequence: TGTGCCAGCAGTGAAGGGGGGGTGAGGGGCTACACCTTC. Translated, it gives CASSEGGVRGYTF.

The chain employs TRBV7-3 and TRBJ2-1; 9 bases align to TRBD1. V shed 2 bases, J shed 4 bases, and the junction held 3 bases outside the gene matches. CDR1 and CDR2 from the germline V gene are SGHTA and FQGTGA. The CDR3 length is 15 residues. The CDR3 bases are TGTGCCAGCAGCTTAGACAGGGGGTCATACAATGAGCAGTTCTTC. Amino acids: CASSLDRGSYNEQFF.

The rearrangement joins TRBV28 to TRBJ1-5; D is unclear. The CDR3 consists of 16 residues. Trimming stripped 3 bases from V and 0 bases from J, with 12 bases between. In germline, CDR1 is MDHEN, CDR2 SYDVKM. Written as DNA, the CDR3 is TGTGCCAGCAGTTTTGCCGGGGTTCGTAGCAATCAGCCCCAGCATTTT. It encodes CASSFAGVRSNQPQHF.

This clone occurred once. The gene calls are TRBV5-4 and TRBJ1-1, with TRBD1 matching 7 bases. The germline CDR1 and CDR2 sequences are SGHNT and YYREEE (reference sequence). Trimming removed 6 bases from V and 3 bases from J; junction bases left unmatched: 2. This CDR3 is built from 12 residues. DNA of the CDR3: TGTGCCAGCACCGACAGGGACACTGAAGCTTTCTTT. This codes for CASTDRDTEAFF.

This clone came up a few times. The V and J genes are TRBV5-1 and TRBJ2-2; 7 nucleotides match TRBD1. This CDR3 contains 14 residues. The germline CDR1 and CDR2 sequences are SGHRS and YFSETQ. Trimming cost V 4 bases and J 2 bases; bases outside gene matches: 2. CDR3 bases: TGCGCCAGCAGCAGGACAGGCAACACCGGGGAGCTGTTTTTT. Translated, it gives CASSRTGNTGELFF.

In its sample, this clone was seen once. This sequence joins TRBV6-1 and TRBJ2-7, with D perhaps matching TRBD1 (6 bases). The V gene's germline CDR1 is MNHNS and CDR2 SASEGT. Trimming shortened V by 6 bases and J by 10 bases, and 10 bases separated the two germline ends. The CDR3 has 10 residues. Here the CDR3 reads CASRSGHQYF. The CDR3 coding sequence is TGTGCCAGCAGATCGGGACACCAGTACTTC.

This chain connects TRBV19 to TRBJ2-7, with 11 bases matching TRBD2. The CDR3 spans 15 residues. The ends lost 5 bases at V and 6 bases at J; junction bases unmatched: 9. Germline V gene sequence: CDR1 LNHDA, CDR2 SQIVND (reference sequence). This CDR3 is CASSFQPGLAVEQYF. CDR3 DNA sequence: TGTGCCAGTAGTTTTCAACCGGGACTAGCGGTCGAGCAGTACTTC.

As for this clone: This specimen includes other DNA sequences encoding the same CDR3. The CDR3 loop reads CASSLALNTGELFF. In DNA, the CDR3 is TGCGCCAGCAGCTTGGCCTTGAACACCGGGGAGCTGTTTTTT. V usage is TRBV5-1 and J usage is TRBJ2-2; no reliable D call. The CDR3 has 14 amino acids. The germline CDR1 and CDR2 sequences are SGHRS and YFSETQ. V lost 0 bases and J lost 1, with 4 bases in between.

The chain joins TRBV28 to TRBJ1-3, with TRBD1 identical over 10 bases. V trimming: 6 bases; J trimming: 4 bases; junction bases outside the gene matches: 3. The CDR3 is made up of 14 amino acids. Germline CDR1 MDHEN, CDR2 SYDVKM. The CDR3 coding sequence is TGTGCCAGCAGATCGACAGGGGGCGGAAACACCATATATTTT. Protein: CASRSTGGGNTIYF. Based on the CDR3 plus reference TRBV28 and TRBJ1-3, the full variable domain is DVKVTQSSRYLVKRTGEKVFLECVQDMDHENMFWYRQDPGLGLRLIYFSYDVKMKEKGDIPEGYSVSREKKERFSLILESASTNQTSMYLCASRSTGGGNTIYFGEGSWLTVV.

This chain uses TRBV5-6 with TRBJ1-2; 11 nucleotides match TRBD1. V trimming: 3 bases; J trimming: 2 bases; junction bases outside the gene matches: 3. Germline V lookup: CDR1 SGHDT, CDR2 YYEEEE. This CDR3 is built from 15 residues. The DNA of the CDR3 is TGTGCCAGCAGCTACCGGGACAGGGGGAACTATGGCTACACCTTC. The encoded protein is CASSYRDRGNYGYTF. Full variable domain (missing parts from reference TRBV5-6 and TRBJ1-2): DAGVTQSPTHLIKTRGQQVTLRCSPKSGHDTVSWYQQALGQGPQFIFQYYEEEERQRGNFPDRFSGHQFPNYSSELNVNALLLGDSALYLCASSYRDRGNYGYTFGSGTRLTVV.

This chain uses TRBV19 with TRBJ2-5, with 13 bases lining up with TRBD2. This CDR3 has 15 residues. J lost 2 bases, V lost 6 bases, and 3 bases had no gene match. CDR1 LNHDA and CDR2 SQIVND come from the germline V gene (reference sequence). In DNA form, the CDR3 reads TGTGCCAGTAGCCGGGGACTAGCGGGGCAAGAGACCCAGTACTTC. It specifies CASSRGLAGQETQYF.

The CDR3 sequence is CASSPKRTSAKNIQYF. CDR3 DNA: TGTGCCAGTAGCCCGAAGAGAACTAGCGCCAAAAACATTCAGTACTTC. This rearrangement joins TRBV19 to TRBJ2-4; weak D call: TRBD2 (6 bases). Germline V CDR1 and CDR2: LNHDA, SQIVND (reference sequence). V was pared by 6 bases and J by 1 base, with 16 bases between. This CDR3 is 16 amino acids long.

V usage is TRBV18 and J usage is TRBJ2-1; D remains unclear. Germline V lookup: CDR1 KGHSH, CDR2 LQKENI. This CDR3 contains 13 residues. The V and J ends lost 2 bases and 10 bases respectively, with 12 bases between them. The CDR3: CASSPSAATEQFF. The CDR3 nucleotides read TGTGCCAGCTCACCAAGCGCGGCTACCGAGCAGTTCTTC.

V usage is TRBV28 and J usage is TRBJ2-7; D is perhaps TRBD1 (5 bases). The V and J ends lost 5 bases and 9 bases respectively, with 14 bases between them. Germline loops: CDR1 MDHEN, CDR2 SYDVKM. The CDR3 has 12 amino acids. The CDR3 reads CASSTSGYVQYF. The DNA of the CDR3 is TGTGCCAGCAGTACCTCAGGGTATGTGCAGTACTTC.

This clone is a singleton in its sample. The chain employs TRBV5-1 and TRBJ2-1; TRBD2 aligns across 11 bases. The germline CDR1 and CDR2 sequences are SGHRS and YFSETQ. Trimming took 3 bases from V and 0 from J; bases not matched to a gene: 2. The CDR3 is 16 amino acids. CDR3 sequence (DNA): TGCGCCAGCAGCTCGGGACTAGCGGTCTCCTACAATGAGCAGTTCTTC. Translating it yields CASSSGLAVSYNEQFF.

The CDR3 loop is CASRREGRNEQFF. In DNA form, the CDR3 reads TGTGCCAGCAGGCGGGAGGGCCGCAATGAGCAGTTCTTC. The chain uses TRBV2 and TRBJ2-1; 9 positions agree with TRBD2. Germline V gene lookup returns CDR1 SNHLY and CDR2 FYNNEI. This CDR3 contains 13 residues. The J segment lost 6 bases and the V segment lost 6 bases, leaving 3 bases of the junction unmatched.

This rearrangement joins TRBV10-2 to TRBJ2-1; 11 nucleotides line up with TRBD2. Germline-derived CDR1 and CDR2 are WSHSY and SAAADI. Trimming cost V 2 bases and J 9 bases; bases outside gene matches: 6. This CDR3 has 15 residues. Here the CDR3 DNA reads TGCGCCAGCAGTGAGAGTAGCGGGAGGGTAGCTGAGCAGTTCTTC. This gives the protein CASSESSGRVAEQFF.

This chain links TRBV4-1 with TRBJ1-2; D may be TRBD1 (5 bases). V lost 0 bases and J 4 bases, leaving 15 bases between the germline ends. Per the germline V gene, CDR1 is MGHRA and CDR2 is YSYEKL. The CDR3 is 16 amino acids. DNA for the CDR3: TGCGCCAGCAGCCAAGATCTACCAGGGCTTTTCTATGGCTACACCTTC. Translation gives CASSQDLPGLFYGYTF.

This clone was seen only once. The gene calls are TRBV5-1 and TRBJ1-4; 12 nucleotides agree with TRBD1. This CDR3 is built from 14 residues. From germline, CDR1 is SGHRS and CDR2 YFSETQ. With 4 bases clipped from V and 8 bases from J, the junction kept 3 bases outside the gene matches. The DNA of the CDR3 is TGCGCCAGCAGCCGGGACAGGGGGCACGAAAAACTGTTTTTT. It yields the protein CASSRDRGHEKLFF.